These T cell receptor beta chains were read from a single sample in a study of cytomegalovirus exposure and HLA in healthy donors. The data were produced by immunoSEQ multiplex PCR, yet TCRdb's version contains in-frame clones alone and is incomplete. The sample yields about 110,000 clones, approximately 79% seen once. The sequencing input was PBMCs. These receptors all come from a man aged 18 to 29 in good health and CMV-seronegative. Each CDR3 is given with its conserved first and last residue. A D gene is named only where the DNA matches it firmly. The size of a clone is reported for some rows only, either as once, few or many, or as a class for expanded clones.

>TRBV2|TRBD2|-|TRBJ2-5
CASLTSGGWTQYF
TGTGCCAGCCTGACTAGCGGGGGGTGGACCCAGTACTTC
>TRBV19|TRBD1|-|TRBJ1-1
CASSQGAKVWNTEAFF
TGTGCCAGTAGCCAGGGGGCGAAGGTGTGGAACACTGAAGCTTTCTTT
>TRBV7-9|TRBD1|-|TRBJ1-2
CASSFRTGPNYGYTF
TGTGCCAGCAGCTTCCGGACAGGGCCTAACTATGGCTACACCTTC
>TRBV19|TRBD1|-|TRBJ1-5
CASSTGTVRTQHF
TGTGCCAGTAGTACTGGGACAGTCAGGACCCAGCATTTT
>TRBV4-3|TRBD1|-|TRBJ1-1
CASSPGTGTVAEAFF
TGCGCCAGCAGCCCCGGGACAGGAACCGTGGCTGAAGCTTTCTTT
>TRBV5-6|-|few|TRBJ1-1
CASSWETGNTEAFF
TGTGCCAGCAGCTGGGAGACAGGGAACACTGAAGCTTTCTTT
>TRBV7-9|TRBD1|once|TRBJ1-1
CASRSTGIKGQGDTEAFF
TGTGCCAGCAGGTCAACGGGGATTAAAGGACAGGGAGATACTGAAGCTTTCTTT
>TRBV6-1|TRBD2|-|TRBJ2-1
CASSPLAGAFF
TGTGCCAGCAGCCCACTAGCGGGGGCGTTCTTC
>TRBV5-6|-|-|TRBJ1-5
CASSPWGTSSNQPQHF
TGTGCCAGCAGCCCCTGGGGGACAAGTAGCAATCAGCCCCAGCATTTT
>TRBV7-9|TRBD1|-|TRBJ1-1
CAEAEGARTEAFF
TGTGCCGAGGCGGAGGGGGCTAGGACTGAAGCTTTCTTT
>TRBV7-2|TRBD1|-|TRBJ2-7
CASSFHPTGGYEQYF
TGTGCCAGCAGCTTCCACCCGACAGGGGGCTACGAGCAGTACTTC
>TRBV6-5|-|-|TRBJ1-5
CASKPPGDQPQHF
TGTGCCAGCAAACCGCCAGGGGATCAGCCCCAGCATTTT
>TRBV5-6|-|-|TRBJ1-1
CASSLAYEAFF
TGTGCCAGCAGCTTGGCTTATGAAGCTTTCTTT
>TRBV7-9|TRBD1|once|TRBJ2-1
CASSGTDYNEQFF
TGTGCCAGCAGCGGGACAGATTACAATGAGCAGTTCTTC
>TRBV18|TRBD1|-|TRBJ1-2
CASSPQGGNTYGYTF
TGTGCCAGCTCACCTCAGGGGGGAAATACCTATGGCTACACCTTC
>TRBV4-2|-|few|TRBJ2-1
CASSQEQGSGYNEQFF
TGTGCCAGCAGCCAAGAGCAAGGCTCAGGGTACAATGAGCAGTTCTTC
>TRBV5-5|TRBD1|-|TRBJ1-1
CASSPGQGGLGTEAFF
TGTGCCAGCAGCCCTGGACAGGGAGGGTTGGGCACTGAAGCTTTCTTT
>TRBV7-9|TRBD1|few|TRBJ2-7
CASSPWGQGTYEQYF
TGTGCCAGCAGCCCCTGGGGACAGGGCACCTACGAGCAGTACTTC